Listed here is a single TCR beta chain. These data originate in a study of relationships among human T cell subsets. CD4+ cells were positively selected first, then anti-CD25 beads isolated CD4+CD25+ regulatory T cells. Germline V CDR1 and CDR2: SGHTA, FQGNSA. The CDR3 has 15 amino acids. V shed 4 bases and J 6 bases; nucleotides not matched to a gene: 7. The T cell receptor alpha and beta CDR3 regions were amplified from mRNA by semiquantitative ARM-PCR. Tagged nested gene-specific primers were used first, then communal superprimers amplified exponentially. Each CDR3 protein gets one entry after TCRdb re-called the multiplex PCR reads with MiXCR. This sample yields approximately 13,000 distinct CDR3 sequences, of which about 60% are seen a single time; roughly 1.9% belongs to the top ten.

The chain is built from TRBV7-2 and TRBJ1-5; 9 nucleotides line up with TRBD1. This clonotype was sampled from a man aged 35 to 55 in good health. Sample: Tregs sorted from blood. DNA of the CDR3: TGTGCCAGCAGCTGGCGGACAGGGGAGGGTCAGCCCCAGCATTTT. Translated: CASSWRTGEGQPQHF.